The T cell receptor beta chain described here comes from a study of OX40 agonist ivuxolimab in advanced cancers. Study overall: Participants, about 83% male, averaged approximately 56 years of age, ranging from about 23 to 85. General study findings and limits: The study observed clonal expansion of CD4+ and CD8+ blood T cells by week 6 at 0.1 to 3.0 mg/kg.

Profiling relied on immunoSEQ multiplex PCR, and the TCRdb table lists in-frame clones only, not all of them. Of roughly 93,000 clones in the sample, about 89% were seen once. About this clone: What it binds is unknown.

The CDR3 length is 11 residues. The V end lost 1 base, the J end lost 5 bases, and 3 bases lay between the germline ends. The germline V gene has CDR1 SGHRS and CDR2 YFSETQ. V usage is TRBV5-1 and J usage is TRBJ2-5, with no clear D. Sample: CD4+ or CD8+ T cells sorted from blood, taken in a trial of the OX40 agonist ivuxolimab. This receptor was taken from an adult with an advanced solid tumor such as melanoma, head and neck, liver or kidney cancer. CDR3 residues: CASSLWETQYF. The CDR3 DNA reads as TGCGCCAGCAGCTTGTGGGAGACCCAGTACTTC.